The present TCR beta chain was sequenced within a study of identifying expanded T cells in peripheral blood. General study points: Variance in clone template counts between approximately two-week samples significantly increased with total template count across all healthy donors. Technical replicates showed about 1.1 changed clones; approximately 2 weeks roughly 16; four weeks 19.

Some clones are missing from TCRdb's copy, which holds only in-frame ones; the method was immunoSEQ multiplex PCR. The sample carries roughly 84,000 clones, roughly 90% recorded once. In the case of this clone: Its target is unknown.

Collection occurred without any documented infections or immune events in donors. V was shortened by 4 bases and J by 0 bases, with 13 bases between the two germline ends. CDR1 and CDR2 (germline): ENHRY, SYGVKD. This CDR3 is built from 16 residues. The J gene is TRBJ1-3, the V gene TRBV10-3; a weak D match, TRBD1 (5 bases). The material sequenced was blood. The receptor was derived from a person aged 18 to 75 in good health. The CDR3 loop reads CAISGPGTASGNTIYF. In DNA, the CDR3 is TGTGCCATCAGTGGGCCAGGGACGGCCTCTGGAAACACCATATATTTT.